This TCR beta chain was recovered during a study of blood T cell repertoires in COVID-19. In the study overall: PBMCs, B-cell-depleted T cells, or T cells were the source of the cDNA or gDNA that made up the material.

With V trimmed by 2 bases and J by 2 bases, 5 bases remained unmatched. The CDR3 extends over 15 amino acids. CDR1 is SGHTA, CDR2 FQGNSA, per germline. Residents of 24 US areas, aged about 18 to 95 years, made up the participants. Cohort 3 recovery required two negative PCRs, clearance, or symptom resolution. Authors' processing steps: Reference gene primers were amplified, and this amplification served to estimate nucleated cell counts. The assay was immunoSEQ multiplex PCR, and TCRdb's table has in-frame clones only and misses some. V and J calls and clone size are as listed in that table; D and trimming were resolved from the DNA. The table records about 170,000 clones, over 65% of them present only once.

The rearrangement links TRBV7-2 to TRBJ1-2; 7 bases fit TRBD1. Sequenced: PBMCs or T cells enriched from blood (not recorded which). This clonotype was obtained from a woman in her fifties or sixties who had recovered from COVID-19. In DNA form, the CDR3 reads TGTGCCAGCAGCTTATCGGGACAGTACAACTATGGCTACACCTTC. It yields the protein CASSLSGQYNYGYTF.